The 15 T cell receptor beta chains presented below share a single source sample, sequenced in a study of T cells after yellow fever vaccination. TCRdb called the 5' RACE reads again in MiXCR, with one record for every CDR3 protein. The repertoire holds some 150,000 distinct CDR3 sequences, with roughly 11% as singletons. Sequencing used CD8+ T cells sorted from PBMCs, obtained 15 days after the yellow fever booster vaccination. These receptors were taken from a man aged 18 to 29 who received the YFV17D yellow fever vaccine.

This chain uses TRBV27 with TRBJ2-5, with 7 nucleotides matching TRBD1. Germline CDR1 is MNHEY and CDR2 is SMNVEV (reference sequence). V dropped 5 bases and J dropped 5; count of bases not matched to a gene: 11. The CDR3 extends over 15 amino acids. CDR3 protein: CASSTLTGFGETQYF. The CDR3 nucleotides are TGTGCCAGCAGTACCCTGACAGGGTTCGGGGAGACCCAGTACTTC.

In its sample, this clonotype was seen many times. The CDR3 nucleotides are TGCGCCAGCAGCTTCCACGGGGGGGGCAGCACAGATACGCAGTATTTT. Protein sequence: CASSFHGGGSTDTQYF. The rearrangement uses TRBV5-1 and TRBJ2-3, with 8 bases matching TRBD2. Germline V gene data show CDR1 as SGHRS and CDR2 as YFSETQ. CDR3 size: 16 residues. The J segment lost 0 bases and the V segment lost 2 bases, leaving 5 bases of the junction unmatched. Drawing the rest from reference TRBV5-1 and TRBJ2-3, the complete variable domain is KAGVTQTPRYLIKTRGQQVTLSCSPISGHRSVSWYQQTPGQGLQFLFEYFSETQRNKGNFPGRFSGRQFSNSRSEMNVSTLELGDSALYLCASSFHGGGSTDTQYFGPGTRLTVL.

V and J are TRBV12-5 and TRBJ1-2; 7 bases are a match to TRBD1. Germline CDR1 is LGHNT and CDR2 is FRNRAP. CDR3 length: 17 residues. V lost 1 base to trimming and J lost 2 bases; unmatched junction nucleotides: 10. CDR3 region: CASGLGIRRTGNYGYTF. As DNA, the CDR3 is TGTGCTAGTGGTTTGGGGATAAGAAGGACAGGAAACTATGGCTACACCTTC.

This clonotype was counted a few times. V is TRBV12-3 or TRBV12-4 and J is TRBJ2-2, with 13 positions matching TRBD2. V dropped 6 bases and J dropped 2; count of bases not matched to a gene: 6. The CDR3 length is 17 residues. The CDR3 spells CASSWTSGGLNTGELFF. CDR3 nucleotides: TGTGCCAGCAGCTGGACTAGCGGGGGACTTAACACCGGGGAGCTGTTTTTT.

This clonotype was seen at least ten times. The chain has TRBV29-1 and TRBJ2-2, with D possibly TRBD1 on 6 matching bases. CDR3 size: 15 residues. The V gene lost 6 bases and the J gene lost 1 base, with 15 bases spanning the gap. Looked up from germline, CDR1 is SQVTM and CDR2 is ANQGSEA. The CDR3 DNA is TGCAGCGTCCCACAGGGTCAACGGAACACCGGGGAGCTGTTTTTT. As protein: CSVPQGQRNTGELFF.

This chain uses TRBV29-1 with TRBJ2-1; D remains ambiguous. The CDR3 consists of 14 residues. The germline V gene encodes CDR1 SQVTM and CDR2 ANQGSEA. V was clipped by 4 bases and J by 0 bases, with 10 bases between them. This CDR3 reads CSVAQASSYNEQFF. CDR3 in DNA: TGCAGCGTTGCTCAGGCAAGCTCCTACAATGAGCAGTTCTTC.

This clonotype appeared many times. This rearrangement joins TRBV20-1 to TRBJ2-1; 12 bases fit TRBD2. CDR1 and CDR2 from the germline V gene are DFQATT and SNEGSKA (reference sequence). The ends lost 0 bases at V and 6 bases at J; junction bases unmatched: 6. The CDR3 contains 16 residues. This CDR3 reads CSARDRLAGGTNEQFF. CDR3 coding DNA: TGCAGTGCTAGAGATCGGCTAGCGGGGGGGACCAATGAGCAGTTCTTC.

V gene TRBV12-3 or TRBV12-4 combines with J gene TRBJ2-7; TRBD1 is a possible D gene (5 bases). The CDR3 runs to 12 residues. V lost 4 bases to trimming and J lost 6 bases, with 10 bases between them. The CDR3 nucleotides read TGTGCCAGCAGTTATCAAGGGGTCGAGCAGTACTTC. Protein sequence: CASSYQGVEQYF.

The chain couples TRBV15 to TRBJ1-5, with 8 bases that match TRBD1. The junction had 2 bases not matched to a gene; V was cut back by 3 bases and J by 1 base. Germline CDR1 is LNHNV and CDR2 is YYDKDF (reference sequence). The CDR3 totals 15 residues. The CDR3 spells CATSSRQGSNQPQHF. CDR3 DNA: TGTGCCACCAGCAGTCGACAGGGGAGCAATCAGCCCCAGCATTTT.

The V and J genes are TRBV4-3 and TRBJ1-2; D not resolved. The V gene's germline CDR1 is LGHNA and CDR2 YSLEER. This CDR3 has 13 residues. V was clipped by 5 bases and J by 5 bases, with 12 bases between them. The CDR3 spells CASSETRGYGYTF. The DNA of the CDR3 is TGCGCCAGCAGCGAAACACGGGGTTATGGCTACACCTTC.

This clonotype was seen repeatedly, ten times or more. The rearrangement links TRBV5-1 to TRBJ2-1; no firm D call. Germline CDR1 and CDR2: SGHRS and YFSETQ. Trimming left V 0 bases short and J 0 bases short, with 7 bases between. This CDR3 contains 15 residues. The CDR3 reads CASSLGVLSYNEQFF. In DNA form, the CDR3 reads TGCGCCAGCAGCTTGGGGGTTCTCTCCTACAATGAGCAGTTCTTC. Filled out from reference TRBV5-1 and TRBJ2-1, the complete variable domain reads KAGVTQTPRYLIKTRGQQVTLSCSPISGHRSVSWYQQTPGQGLQFLFEYFSETQRNKGNFPGRFSGRQFSNSRSEMNVSTLELGDSALYLCASSLGVLSYNEQFFGPGTRLTVL.

This clonotype was seen ten or more times. The rearrangement uses TRBV4-3 and TRBJ2-3; 8 nucleotides line up with TRBD1. J was trimmed by 2 bases and V by 4 bases; bases with no gene match: 8. From germline, CDR1 is LGHNA and CDR2 YSLEER. The length of the CDR3 is 16 residues. CDR3 region: CASSLRDRISTDTQYF. CDR3 bases: TGCGCCAGCAGCCTTCGGGACAGGATATCCACAGATACGCAGTATTTT.

This clonotype has more than one count but fewer than ten. This chain connects TRBV12-5 to TRBJ1-2, with a possible D match to TRBD1 (5 bases). This CDR3 comprises 19 residues. The germline gives CDR1 LGHNT, CDR2 FRNRAP. V lost 0 bases and J lost 2, with 22 bases in between. The CDR3 loop is CASGLVLGARPGLNYGYTF. The DNA for the CDR3 is TGTGCTAGTGGTTTGGTACTAGGGGCCAGGCCCGGATTAAACTATGGCTACACCTTC.

V usage is TRBV4-1 and J usage is TRBJ2-7, with a weak D call TRBD2 (6 bases). CDR3 size: 12 residues. Trimming removed 4 bases from V and 6 bases from J, with 10 bases in between. Germline values: CDR1 MGHRA, CDR2 YSYEKL. The CDR3 sequence is CASSRRGSEQYV. The CDR3 coding sequence is TGCGCCAGCAGCCGTCGGGGGAGCGAGCAGTACGTC.

This clonotype has at least ten counts. This rearrangement joins TRBV7-2 to TRBJ2-1; 10 bases line up with TRBD2. CDR1 and CDR2 from the germline V gene are SGHTA and FQGNSA. The CDR3 consists of 18 residues. V trimming: 1 base; J trimming: 7 bases; junction bases outside the gene matches: 13. DNA for the CDR3: TGTGCCAGCAGCTTAGGGCGCAGCGGGGGGGCCTTGTTAAATGAGCAGTTCTTC. Protein: CASSLGRSGGALLNEQFF.